Below, 10 T cell receptor beta chains from the same sample are listed, as sequenced in a study of T cell clusters in autoimmune cytopenias. TRB was amplified from around 0.25 ug of peripheral blood genomic DNA per sample. Multiplex touch-down PCR amplified TRB using TRB-A and TRB-B pools in one tube. Reanalyzing the multiplex PCR reads, TCRdb keeps one entry per CDR3 protein, without DNA. The sample totals about 7,200 distinct CDR3 sequences; its top ten clones hold 15% to 20%. Sequencing input: peripheral blood. These receptors all stem from a human donor with an autoimmune cytopenia or autoimmune hepatitis (not recorded which).

The V gene is TRBV12-3 or TRBV12-4, the J gene TRBJ1-2. The CDR3 totals 13 residues. The CDR3 spells CASSLSSFYGYTF.

Considering frequency, this clonotype is medium-sized. The J gene is TRBJ1-1, the V gene TRBV29-1. The length of the CDR3 is 12 residues. Germline V CDR1 and CDR2: SQVTM, ANQGSEA. CDR3 region: CSVKDVSTEAFF.

The rearrangement uses TRBV29-1 and TRBJ1-2; the TRBD1 assignment by TCRdb is unverifiable without DNA. The CDR3 has 15 residues. Per the germline V gene, CDR1 is SQVTM and CDR2 is ANQGSEA. The CDR3 region is CSASGGGLANYGYTF.

The chain joins TRBV27 to TRBJ2-7; as DNA is missing, the TRBD1 call by TCRdb cannot be tested. CDR1 MNHEY and CDR2 SMNVEV come from the germline V gene (reference sequence). The CDR3 is 13 amino acids. CDR3 sequence reads: CASSLQGRSEQYF.

The V and J genes are TRBV30 and TRBJ2-6; TCRdb names TRBD1, which stays unverified in the absence of DNA. The CDR3 is 17 residues long. Germline-derived CDR1 and CDR2 are GTSNPN and SVGIG (reference sequence). The chain's CDR3 is CAWTPGADTSGANVLTF.

J is TRBJ2-2 and V is TRBV30; TCRdb picks TRBD2, but there is no DNA to check that call. CDR3 length: 17 residues. Germline loops: CDR1 GTSNPN, CDR2 SVGIG (reference sequence). This CDR3 reads CAWSSPGLAGASGELFF.

Measured by frequency, this clonotype is large. V gene TRBV29-1 combines with J gene TRBJ2-3; the D gene TCRdb calls, TRBD2, cannot be checked with no DNA. The CDR3 consists of 13 residues. The germline CDR1 and CDR2 sequences are SQVTM and ANQGSEA. The CDR3: CSVTGGGTDTQYF.

The V gene is TRBV4-3, the J gene TRBJ2-2; TCRdb names TRBD1, which stays unverified in the absence of DNA. The length of the CDR3 is 14 residues. Germline CDR1 LGHNA, CDR2 YSLEER. CDR3 residues: CASSRGGAGGELFF.

By frequency, this clonotype is large. The V call is TRBV19, the J call TRBJ2-2; TCRdb gives TRBD1 as the D gene, but with no DNA this cannot be confirmed. CDR1 and CDR2 (germline): LNHDA, SQIVND (reference sequence). The length of the CDR3 is 15 residues. The CDR3 protein is CASSKGRQGFGELFF.

The chain is built from TRBV5-5 and TRBJ2-5; TCRdb names TRBD2, which stays unverified in the absence of DNA. Germline V gene data show CDR1 as SGHKS and CDR2 as YYEKEE (reference sequence). The CDR3 length is 14 residues. Here the CDR3 reads CASSLRAAQETQYF.